A selection of T cell receptor beta chains follows, all from one sample in a study of sequential checkpoint blockade in melanoma. Libraries were prepared by immunoSEQ multiplex PCR; TCRdb keeps only in-frame clonotypes and omits some of them. This sample carries 860 or so clones, 25% to 30% of them seen once, and the ten largest clones take approximately 16%. The starting material was tumor tissue (inferred from file names), obtained from a patient given nivolumab and ipilimumab in sequence. The receptors come from a human donor with melanoma. CDR3s include the opening cysteine and the closing phenylalanine or tryptophan. The D gene is left open where the match is weak. Where a row states a size, it is once, few, many or the class of an expanded clone; other rows omit it.

cdr3_length: 14
v_call: TRBV10-1
d_call: NA
j_call: TRBJ2-7
clone_size: NA
cdr3_nt: TGCGCCAGCAGTGATGGCATCAAGTTCTACGAGCAGTACTTC
cdr3_aa: CASSDGIKFYEQYF

cdr3_length: 14
v_call: TRBV19
d_call: NA
j_call: TRBJ1-1
clone_size: few
cdr3_nt: TGTGCCAGTAAGTGGTGGGAGAAGAACACTGAAGCTTTCTTT
cdr3_aa: CASKWWEKNTEAFF

cdr3_length: 13
v_call: TRBV28
d_call: NA
j_call: TRBJ1-1
clone_size: NA
cdr3_nt: TGTGCCAGCAGTTTCGGGGGGGGGACTGAAGCTTTCTTT
cdr3_aa: CASSFGGGTEAFF

cdr3_length: 15
v_call: TRBV9
d_call: NA
j_call: TRBJ2-7
clone_size: few
cdr3_nt: TGTGCCAGCAGCGTAGACGGGGAAGCATACTACGAGCAGTACTTC
cdr3_aa: CASSVDGEAYYEQYF

cdr3_length: 15
v_call: TRBV11-3
d_call: NA
j_call: TRBJ1-1
clone_size: NA
cdr3_nt: TGTGCCAGCACGAAACAGGGCGGCACGAACACTGAAGCTTTCTTT
cdr3_aa: CASTKQGGTNTEAFF

cdr3_length: 15
v_call: TRBV6-8
d_call: NA
j_call: TRBJ1-4
clone_size: NA
cdr3_nt: TGTGCCAGCAGTTACTCGGACCGCAGGAATGAAAAACTGTTTTTT
cdr3_aa: CASSYSDRRNEKLFF

cdr3_length: 15
v_call: TRBV28
d_call: NA
j_call: TRBJ2-5
clone_size: NA
cdr3_nt: TGTGCCAGCAGGCCACAGAGAGTTTACCAAGAGACCCAGTACTTC
cdr3_aa: CASRPQRVYQETQYF

cdr3_length: 16
v_call: TRBV5-1
d_call: NA
j_call: TRBJ1-3
clone_size: once
cdr3_nt: TGCGCCAGCAGCTTGGTTGTGGGGGCAGCAGGAAACACCATATATTTT
cdr3_aa: CASSLVVGAAGNTIYF

cdr3_length: 14
v_call: TRBV30
d_call: TRBD2
j_call: TRBJ2-3
clone_size: NA
cdr3_nt: TGTGCCTGGAGACGGGGGGGGAGGACAGATACGCAGTATTTT
cdr3_aa: CAWRRGGRTDTQYF

cdr3_length: 14
v_call: TRBV11-3
d_call: NA
j_call: TRBJ1-1
clone_size: few
cdr3_nt: TGTGCCAGCAGCCCACTAGGGGGGGGGACTGAAGCTTTCTTT
cdr3_aa: CASSPLGGGTEAFF

cdr3_length: 14
v_call: TRBV5-1
d_call: NA
j_call: TRBJ2-7
clone_size: NA
cdr3_nt: TGCGCCAGCAGAGGGAGGACAGAGTCATACGAGCAGTACTTC
cdr3_aa: CASRGRTESYEQYF

cdr3_length: 13
v_call: TRBV7-2
d_call: NA
j_call: TRBJ1-2
clone_size: medium-sized
cdr3_nt: TGTGCCAGCAGCTCTACAGGGCGGTATGGCTACACCTTC
cdr3_aa: CASSSTGRYGYTF

cdr3_length: 14
v_call: TRBV9
d_call: NA
j_call: TRBJ1-1
clone_size: NA
cdr3_nt: TGTGCCAGCAGCCCACCGCGGCCGCACGCTGAAGCTTTCTTT
cdr3_aa: CASSPPRPHAEAFF

cdr3_length: 14
v_call: TRBV6-8
d_call: NA
j_call: TRBJ1-1
clone_size: NA
cdr3_nt: TGTGCCAGCAGTTATGAGGGGTGGAACACTGAAGCTTTCTTT
cdr3_aa: CASSYEGWNTEAFF

cdr3_length: 13
v_call: TRBV9
d_call: NA
j_call: TRBJ1-2
clone_size: NA
cdr3_nt: TGTGCCAGCAGCGTCGACATAAACTATGGCTACACCTTC
cdr3_aa: CASSVDINYGYTF

cdr3_length: 13
v_call: TRBV18
d_call: NA
j_call: TRBJ2-2
clone_size: NA
cdr3_nt: TGTGCCAGCTCACCCACTATCGAGCCTGAGCTGTTTTTT
cdr3_aa: CASSPTIEPELFF

cdr3_length: 17
v_call: TRBV10-2
d_call: TRBD1
j_call: TRBJ1-6
clone_size: NA
cdr3_nt: TGCGCCAGCAGGAACCACAGGGGGGAACCCTATAATTCACCCCTCCACTTT
cdr3_aa: CASRNHRGEPYNSPLHF

cdr3_length: 12
v_call: TRBV6-8
d_call: TRBD1
j_call: TRBJ2-3
clone_size: few
cdr3_nt: TGTGCCATCACACAGGGGGCAGATACGCAGTATTTT
cdr3_aa: CAITQGADTQYF

cdr3_length: 17
v_call: TRBV18
d_call: NA
j_call: TRBJ1-6
clone_size: NA
cdr3_nt: TGTGCCAGCTCACCAGTCGATAGGCGCCCGAAGGAATCACCCCTCCACTTT
cdr3_aa: CASSPVDRRPKESPLHF

cdr3_length: 15
v_call: TRBV11-3
d_call: NA
j_call: TRBJ2-7
clone_size: NA
cdr3_nt: TGTGCCAGCAGCGATGACGTGGAGGGCCTCTACGAGCAGTACTTC
cdr3_aa: CASSDDVEGLYEQYF

cdr3_length: 15
v_call: TRBV11-3
d_call: NA
j_call: TRBJ2-7
clone_size: medium-sized
cdr3_nt: TGTGCCAGCAGCCAAGGAGACAGGCCTCCCTACGAGCAGTACTTC
cdr3_aa: CASSQGDRPPYEQYF

cdr3_length: 15
v_call: TRBV23-1
d_call: TRBD2
j_call: TRBJ2-1
clone_size: few
cdr3_nt: TGCGCCAGCAGCCGTAGCGGGGGCTCCTACAATGAGCAGTTCTTC
cdr3_aa: CASSRSGGSYNEQFF

cdr3_length: 14
v_call: TRBV6-8
d_call: NA
j_call: TRBJ2-3
clone_size: NA
cdr3_nt: TGTGCCAGCAGTTCCGTCTTAGGCACAGATACGCAGTATTTT
cdr3_aa: CASSSVLGTDTQYF

cdr3_length: 18
v_call: TRBV6-8
d_call: NA
j_call: TRBJ2-4
clone_size: medium-sized
cdr3_nt: TGTGCCAGCAGTTACTCGTCCCCTACATACGCGACGGAAAACATTCAGTACTTC
cdr3_aa: CASSYSSPTYATENIQYF

cdr3_length: 14
v_call: TRBV11-3
d_call: NA
j_call: TRBJ1-2
clone_size: medium-sized
cdr3_nt: TGTGCCAGCAGCTTGGAACCCCCGGCTCCTGGCTACACCTTC
cdr3_aa: CASSLEPPAPGYTF

cdr3_length: 13
v_call: TRBV28
d_call: NA
j_call: TRBJ1-2
clone_size: NA
cdr3_nt: TGTGCCAGCAGGAGCACGGCGAACTATGGCTACACCTTC
cdr3_aa: CASRSTANYGYTF

cdr3_length: 16
v_call: TRBV25-1
d_call: TRBD2
j_call: TRBJ2-5
clone_size: NA
cdr3_nt: TGTGCCAGCAGTGAATTGTGGGCGGGGGGGCCGGAGACCCAGTACTTC
cdr3_aa: CASSELWAGGPETQYF

cdr3_length: 16
v_call: TRBV11-3
d_call: TRBD2
j_call: TRBJ2-7
clone_size: few
cdr3_nt: TGTGCCAGCAGCTTGGTGCGGCCTAGCGGGGCCTACGAGCAGTACTTC
cdr3_aa: CASSLVRPSGAYEQYF

cdr3_length: 14
v_call: TRBV28
d_call: NA
j_call: TRBJ1-5
clone_size: NA
cdr3_nt: TGTGCCAGCAGTTTATGGGGGGCCCATCAGCCCCAGCATTTT
cdr3_aa: CASSLWGAHQPQHF

cdr3_length: 13
v_call: TRBV6-8
d_call: NA
j_call: TRBJ1-2
clone_size: medium-sized
cdr3_nt: TGTGCCAGCAGGGTGACAGGCGCCTATGGCTACACCTTC
cdr3_aa: CASRVTGAYGYTF

cdr3_length: 16
v_call: TRBV18
d_call: TRBD1
j_call: TRBJ1-4
clone_size: NA
cdr3_nt: TGTGCCAGCTCACCATATGGCGGGAACAGGGGAGAAAAACTGTTTTTT
cdr3_aa: CASSPYGGNRGEKLFF

cdr3_length: 12
v_call: TRBV29-1
d_call: TRBD1
j_call: TRBJ1-2
clone_size: NA
cdr3_nt: TGCAGCGTACCCGGGACAGGGAATGGCTACACCTTC
cdr3_aa: CSVPGTGNGYTF

cdr3_length: 17
v_call: TRBV18
d_call: NA
j_call: TRBJ1-2
clone_size: NA
cdr3_nt: TGTGCCAGCTCACCCCTCGGACTACAGACAGCTAACTATGGCTACACCTTC
cdr3_aa: CASSPLGLQTANYGYTF

cdr3_length: 12
v_call: TRBV28
d_call: NA
j_call: TRBJ2-7
clone_size: NA
cdr3_nt: TGTGCCAGCAGTTCCCGCATCTACGAGCAGTACTTC
cdr3_aa: CASSSRIYEQYF

cdr3_length: 16
v_call: TRBV11-3
d_call: NA
j_call: TRBJ1-1
clone_size: large
cdr3_nt: TGTGCCAGCAGCTTGGACGCGGCAGGGGCTAAGGTTGAAGCTTTCTTT
cdr3_aa: CASSLDAAGAKVEAFF

cdr3_length: 12
v_call: TRBV18
d_call: NA
j_call: TRBJ2-7
clone_size: few
cdr3_nt: TGTGCCAGCTCGCCGGGGTCCTACGAGCAGTACTTC
cdr3_aa: CASSPGSYEQYF

cdr3_length: 15
v_call: TRBV5-1
d_call: TRBD1
j_call: TRBJ2-2
clone_size: once
cdr3_nt: TGCGCCAGCTCGCCGGGACAGGGGAACACCGGGGAGCTGTTTTTT
cdr3_aa: CASSPGQGNTGELFF

cdr3_length: 15
v_call: TRBV1
d_call: NA
j_call: TRBJ2-7
clone_size: large
cdr3_nt: TGCGCCAGCAGCCAAGTTATCAGGAGGGTCTACGAGCAGTACTTC
cdr3_aa: CASSQVIRRVYEQYF

cdr3_length: 12
v_call: TRBV29-1
d_call: NA
j_call: TRBJ2-5
clone_size: NA
cdr3_nt: TGCAGCGTTGAACACAGGGTCGAGACCCAGTACTTC
cdr3_aa: CSVEHRVETQYF

cdr3_length: 12
v_call: TRBV6-8
d_call: NA
j_call: TRBJ1-1
clone_size: large
cdr3_nt: TGTGCCAGCAGGTACAGGGCGGGTGAAGCTTTCTTT
cdr3_aa: CASRYRAGEAFF

cdr3_length: 15
v_call: TRBV19
d_call: NA
j_call: TRBJ1-2
clone_size: once
cdr3_nt: TGTGCCAGTAGTTCCCCGGGACGAGGGACATGGGGCTACACCTTC
cdr3_aa: CASSSPGRGTWGYTF

cdr3_length: 13
v_call: TRBV28
d_call: NA
j_call: TRBJ2-2
clone_size: NA
cdr3_nt: TGTGCCAGCAGGGGACAGAACACCGGGGAGCTGTTTTTT
cdr3_aa: CASRGQNTGELFF

cdr3_length: 14
v_call: TRBV30
d_call: NA
j_call: TRBJ2-2
clone_size: NA
cdr3_nt: TGTGCCTGGAGTGTACCCAGGGGCACCGGGGAGCTGTTTTTT
cdr3_aa: CAWSVPRGTGELFF

cdr3_length: 15
v_call: TRBV11-3
d_call: NA
j_call: TRBJ1-5
clone_size: NA
cdr3_nt: TGTGCCAGCAGCTTGGTAGGGGGTTTCAATCAGCCCCAGCATTTT
cdr3_aa: CASSLVGGFNQPQHF

cdr3_length: 13
v_call: TRBV6-8
d_call: NA
j_call: TRBJ1-1
clone_size: few
cdr3_nt: TGTGCCAGCAGTGACCAGGGCAACACTGAAGCTTTCTTT
cdr3_aa: CASSDQGNTEAFF

cdr3_length: 14
v_call: TRBV11-3
d_call: NA
j_call: TRBJ1-1
clone_size: medium-sized
cdr3_nt: TGTGCCAGCAGCTTACAGGGAACGAACACTGAAGCTTTCTTT
cdr3_aa: CASSLQGTNTEAFF

cdr3_length: 12
v_call: TRBV6-8
d_call: NA
j_call: TRBJ1-1
clone_size: few
cdr3_nt: TGTGCCAGCTCAAGGGCTGGCACTGAAGCTTTCTTT
cdr3_aa: CASSRAGTEAFF

cdr3_length: 16
v_call: TRBV9
d_call: NA
j_call: TRBJ1-6
clone_size: NA
cdr3_nt: TGTGCCAGCAGCGTAGAGGAAAGTGGGTGGAATTCACCCCTCCACTTT
cdr3_aa: CASSVEESGWNSPLHF

cdr3_length: 12
v_call: TRBV6-8
d_call: NA
j_call: TRBJ1-1
clone_size: NA
cdr3_nt: TGTGCCAGCAGTCCCCAGGCAGGGAGGGCTTTCTTT
cdr3_aa: CASSPQAGRAFF

cdr3_length: 11
v_call: TRBV6-7
d_call: NA
j_call: TRBJ2-1
clone_size: medium-sized
cdr3_nt: TGTGCCATCAGTGAGGGGAATGAGCAGTTCTTC
cdr3_aa: CAISEGNEQFF

cdr3_length: 15
v_call: TRBV18
d_call: NA
j_call: TRBJ2-7
clone_size: NA
cdr3_nt: TGTGCCAGCTCACAGACCCGGGACCCGACTATTGAGCAGTACTTC
cdr3_aa: CASSQTRDPTIEQYF

cdr3_length: 14
v_call: TRBV19
d_call: TRBD1
j_call: TRBJ1-2
clone_size: NA
cdr3_nt: TGTGCCAGTAGTTCACGACAGGGGTCCTATGGCTACACCTTC
cdr3_aa: CASSSRQGSYGYTF

cdr3_length: 14
v_call: TRBV9
d_call: NA
j_call: TRBJ2-7
clone_size: few
cdr3_nt: TGTGCCAGCAGCCCTTCCGGGGTTACCTACGAGCAGTACTTC
cdr3_aa: CASSPSGVTYEQYF